Following are 30 T cell receptor beta chains from one sample sequenced in a study of graft-versus-host responses after intestinal transplantation. Profiled with immunoSEQ multiplex PCR; TCRdb holds only in-frame clones, not every one. The repertoire holds tens of thousands of clones, with around 93% as singletons. The input for sequencing was PBMCs, taken 98 days after intestinal transplantation. These receptors came from a human patient who received an intestinal transplant, so some T cells may come from the graft donor.

This clone has only one observation. V gene TRBV6-6 combines with J gene TRBJ1-2, with 7 bases lining up with TRBD1. The trim removed 4 bases at V and 0 bases at J, leaving 8 bases unmatched. From germline, CDR1 is MNHNY and CDR2 SVGAGI (reference sequence). This CDR3 has 16 residues. The CDR3, as DNA: TGTGCCAGCAGTTCCGGGACAGAAAGGACTAACTATGGCTACACCTTC. Its protein is CASSSGTERTNYGYTF.

The J gene is TRBJ2-1, the V gene TRBV10-3; D uncertain. The V and J ends lost 0 bases and 4 bases respectively, with 10 bases between them. Germline V gene data show CDR1 as ENHRY and CDR2 as SYGVKD. This CDR3 region has 15 residues. CDR3 sequence (DNA): TGTGCCATCAGTGAGTCGAGAACACCTTACAATGAGCAGTTCTTC. This sequence encodes CAISESRTPYNEQFF.

The chain recombines TRBV6-5 with TRBJ2-1; 12 bases are shared with TRBD2. CDR1 is MNHEY and CDR2 is SVGAGI in the germline V gene. This CDR3 is built from 15 residues. Trimming at V came to 2 bases and at J to 4 bases, leaving 0 bases not matched to a gene. The CDR3 sequence: CASSYGLAGYNEQFF. The CDR3 bases are TGTGCCAGCAGTTACGGACTAGCGGGGTACAATGAGCAGTTCTTC.

The V call is TRBV27, the J call TRBJ2-6; D is undetermined. Per the germline V gene, CDR1 is MNHEY and CDR2 is SMNVEV (reference sequence). The CDR3 sequence is 18 residues long. Trimming cost V 0 bases and J 0 bases, with 12 bases left between them. In nucleotides, the CDR3 is TGTGCCAGCAGTTTATCCTTTTCCAGCCTCTCTGGGGCCAACGTCCTGACTTTC. Translated: CASSLSFSSLSGANVLTF. Full variable domain (remainder filled in from reference TRBV27 and TRBJ2-6): EAQVTQNPRYLITVTGKKLTVTCSQNMNHEYMSWYRQDPGLGLRQIYYSMNVEVTDKGDVPEGYKVSRKEKRNFPLILESPSPNQTSLYFCASSLSFSSLSGANVLTFGAGSRLTVL.

The chain uses TRBV7-6 and TRBJ2-2, with 7 bases matching TRBD1. V lost 1 base, J lost 3 bases, and 2 bases stayed unmatched. The germline V gene has CDR1 SGHVS and CDR2 FNYEAQ. CDR3 length equals 15 residues. The CDR3 reads CASSLGDSYTGELFF. The CDR3 coding sequence is TGTGCCAGCAGCTTAGGGGACAGCTACACCGGGGAGCTGTTTTTT.

This chain joins TRBV4-1 and TRBJ1-2; D not resolved. Germline loops: CDR1 MGHRA, CDR2 YSYEKL. The CDR3 covers 18 residues. V gave up 0 bases and J gave up 4 bases, with 21 bases separating them. The CDR3 is CASSQESGRRTTFYGYTF. CDR3 nucleotide sequence: TGCGCCAGCAGCCAAGAAAGTGGGCGGCGGACTACCTTCTATGGCTACACCTTC.

V is TRBV2 and J is TRBJ2-3, with TRBD2 matching 10 bases. Per the germline V gene, CDR1 is SNHLY and CDR2 is FYNNEI. The CDR3 spans 16 residues. V shed 4 bases, J shed 5 bases, and the junction held 9 bases outside the gene matches. The DNA for the CDR3 is TGTGCCAGCAGTGGTGGTAGCGGGGGGCTGGGAGATACGCAGTATTTT. This codes for CASSGGSGGLGDTQYF. Full variable domain (outside the CDR3, taken from reference TRBV2 and TRBJ2-3): EPEVTQTPSHQVTQMGQEVILRCVPISNHLYFYWYRQILGQKVEFLVSFYNNEISEKSEIFDDQFSVERPDGSNFTLKIRSTKLEDSAMYFCASSGGSGGLGDTQYFGPGTRLTVL.

The V call is TRBV6-6, the J call TRBJ2-7; a weak D match, TRBD2 (5 bases). Per the germline V gene, CDR1 is MNHNY and CDR2 is SVGAGI (reference sequence). This CDR3 region has 15 residues. V lost 6 bases to trimming and J lost 0 bases, with 15 bases between them. The CDR3 reads CASSEGPASSYEQYF. The DNA for the CDR3 is TGTGCCAGCAGCGAGGGCCCGGCCAGCTCCTACGAGCAGTACTTC.

The chain employs TRBV7-2 and TRBJ2-7, with a possible D match to TRBD2 (6 bases). Germline lookup yields CDR1 SGHTA and CDR2 FQGNSA. Deletions cut 1 base from V and 0 bases from J, with 10 bases between. The CDR3 extends over 15 amino acids. Here the CDR3 reads CASSLGLGLSYEQYF. The CDR3 bases are TGTGCCAGCAGCTTAGGACTAGGCCTCTCCTACGAGCAGTACTTC. Full variable domain (rest looked up from reference TRBV7-2 and TRBJ2-7): GAGVSQSPSNKVTEKGKDVELRCDPISGHTALYWYRQSLGQGLEFLIYFQGNSAPDKSGLPSDRFSAERTGGSVSTLTIQRTQQEDSAVYLCASSLGLGLSYEQYFGPGTRLTVT.

The chain joins TRBV29-1 to TRBJ2-1, with 7 bases aligning to TRBD2. V gave up 2 bases and J gave up 4 bases; unmatched junction bases: 8. This CDR3 contains 15 residues. The germline gives CDR1 SQVTM, CDR2 ANQGSEA. This CDR3 reads CSVELAVQPYNEQFF. DNA of the CDR3: TGCAGCGTTGAACTAGCGGTTCAACCATACAATGAGCAGTTCTTC.

This clone was found once. V gene TRBV7-8 combines with J gene TRBJ2-2; TRBD2 aligns across 14 bases. Germline V lookup: CDR1 SGHVS, CDR2 FQNEAQ. This CDR3 spans 19 amino acids. The trim removed 5 bases at V and 2 bases at J, leaving 10 bases unmatched. The CDR3 sequence is CASSRTGGLAGVNTGELFF. The CDR3 bases are TGTGCCAGCAGCCGTACAGGGGGACTAGCGGGAGTCAACACCGGGGAGCTGTTTTTT.

This clone was observed a single time. For the CDR3, the DNA is TGTGCCAGCAGCGTAGGATTCGAGAACCTTTCGGGGTACTATGGCTACACCTTC. Translating it yields CASSVGFENLSGYYGYTF. The chain recombines TRBV9 with TRBJ1-2, with unresolved D. This CDR3 region has 18 residues. Germline CDR1 reads SGDLS; CDR2 reads YYNGEE. The V end lost 0 bases, the J end lost 3 bases, and 21 bases lay between the germline ends.

This chain joins TRBV4-2 and TRBJ2-3; 9 nucleotides agree with TRBD2. This CDR3 has 18 amino acids. V shed 4 bases, J shed 0 bases, and the junction held 11 bases outside the gene matches. From germline, CDR1 is LGHNA and CDR2 YNFKEQ. CDR3 in amino acids: CASSPLGRLAASTDTQYF. The DNA for the CDR3 is TGTGCCAGCAGCCCTCTCGGTCGACTAGCGGCTAGCACAGATACGCAGTATTTT.

This rearrangement joins TRBV2 to TRBJ2-7, with 8 bases that match TRBD1. V trimming: 8 bases; J trimming: 3 bases; junction bases outside the gene matches: 9. The CDR3 has 14 residues. Germline V gene lookup returns CDR1 SNHLY and CDR2 FYNNEI. CDR3 residues: CASRGSRGHYEQYF. The CDR3 nucleotides are TGTGCCAGCCGGGGGTCCAGGGGGCACTACGAGCAGTACTTC.

As to this clone: The junction does not match germline at one end; this may be a read error. V gene TRBV4-1 combines with J gene TRBJ1-4; D is ambiguous. The CDR3 has 13 amino acids. Germline V gene sequence: CDR1 MGHRA, CDR2 YSYEKL. In DNA form, the CDR3 reads TGCGCCAGCAGTCAAGGGTCCGATGAAAAACTGTTTTTT. Protein product: CASSQGSDEKLFF.

The rearrangement joins TRBV27 to TRBJ1-1; no reliable D call. The V and J ends lost 6 bases and 2 bases respectively, with 10 bases between them. This CDR3 has 13 residues. Germline V gene data show CDR1 as MNHEY and CDR2 as SMNVEV (reference sequence). This CDR3 is CASSPGTNTEAFF. The CDR3 region has the DNA TGTGCCAGCAGCCCGGGCACTAACACTGAAGCTTTCTTT.

The V gene is TRBV5-4, the J gene TRBJ2-1; 10 bases map to TRBD2. In germline, CDR1 is SGHNT, CDR2 YYREEE (reference sequence). The CDR3 contains 15 residues. J was trimmed by 9 bases and V by 0 bases; bases with no gene match: 6. CDR3 nucleotides: TGTGCCAGCAGCTTGGGAGCGGGGGGGCCTATTGAGCAGTTCTTC. This codes for CASSLGAGGPIEQFF. Variable domain in full (rest from reference TRBV5-4 and TRBJ2-1): ETGVTQSPTHLIKTRGQQVTLRCSSQSGHNTVSWYQQALGQGPQFIFQYYREEENGRGNFPPRFSGLQFPNYSSELNVNALELDDSALYLCASSLGAGGPIEQFFGPGTRLTVL.

The chain joins TRBV4-1 to TRBJ2-3, with D unclear. The V gene's germline CDR1 is MGHRA and CDR2 YSYEKL. V was cut by 1 base and J by 0 bases, with 5 bases left in between. CDR3 length: 14 amino acids. The CDR3 spells CASSQVRSTDTQYF. The CDR3 region has the DNA TGCGCCAGCAGCCAAGTCAGAAGCACAGATACGCAGTATTTT.

This clone was recorded a few times. The genes are TRBV27 and TRBJ2-7; no firm D call. The V gene's germline CDR1 is MNHEY and CDR2 SMNVEV (reference sequence). The CDR3 covers 11 residues. V was trimmed by 7 bases and J by 5 bases, leaving 9 bases between them. The CDR3 loop reads CASTQGDEQYF. The CDR3 DNA sequence: TGTGCCAGCACCCAAGGCGACGAGCAGTACTTC.

This chain connects TRBV7-3 to TRBJ2-5; possible D gene TRBD1, 5 bases. Germline V gene sequence: CDR1 SGHTA, CDR2 FQGTGA. V gave up 5 bases and J gave up 0 bases, with 19 bases separating them. This CDR3 is built from 17 residues. CDR3 DNA: TGTGCCAGCAGCCCCAGCACCTCTCGACAGTACCAAGAGACCCAGTACTTC. It codes for CASSPSTSRQYQETQYF.

This sequence joins TRBV4-1 and TRBJ1-2; 7 nucleotides line up with TRBD1. CDR3 size: 16 residues. Looked up from germline, CDR1 is MGHRA and CDR2 is YSYEKL. With 1 base clipped from V and 5 bases from J, the junction kept 10 bases outside the gene matches. DNA of the CDR3: TGCGCCAGCAGCCAAGTTCACATCGACAGGGATTATGGCTACACCTTC. Amino acids: CASSQVHIDRDYGYTF.

The chain recombines TRBV5-1 with TRBJ2-7; 13 positions agree with TRBD2. Germline assignment: CDR1 SGHRS and CDR2 YFSETQ. Trimming cost V 4 bases and J 1 base; bases outside gene matches: 8. This CDR3 region has 17 residues. CDR3 amino acids: CASSPAGTSGISYEQYF. The CDR3 DNA reads TGCGCCAGCAGCCCTGCCGGGACTAGCGGGATTTCCTACGAGCAGTACTTC.

The chain employs TRBV27 and TRBJ2-7, with TRBD2 matching over 12 bases. The V and J ends lost 3 bases and 7 bases, in that order; junction bases with no gene match: 7. CDR3 length equals 15 residues. CDR1 is MNHEY, CDR2 SMNVEV, per germline (reference sequence). The CDR3 region is CASSLLAGGPGEQYF. In nucleotides, the CDR3 is TGTGCCAGCAGTTTGCTAGCGGGAGGGCCGGGTGAGCAGTACTTC.

The DNA of the CDR3 is TGTGCCAGCAGCCCTGCGGGAAGGGAGCTCTACGAGCAGTACTTC. It encodes CASSPAGRELYEQYF. The chain links TRBV7-9 to TRBJ2-7, with D possibly TRBD2 on 6 matching bases. The V end lost 5 bases, the J end lost 3 bases, and 17 bases lay between the germline ends. This CDR3 spans 15 amino acids. Looked up from germline, CDR1 is SEHNR and CDR2 is FQNEAQ (reference sequence).

The CDR3 nucleotides are TGTGCCAGCAGCTTGGGTAGGCGCGTCGAGCAGTTCTTC. Its protein product is CASSLGRRVEQFF. The J gene is TRBJ2-1, the V gene TRBV5-4, with D hard to call. The V gene's germline CDR1 is SGHNT and CDR2 YYREEE (reference sequence). V shed 0 bases and J shed 10 bases, with 11 bases lying between them. The length of the CDR3 is 13 residues.

The chain employs TRBV29-1 and TRBJ1-3; D is ambiguous. This CDR3 is built from 12 residues. Trimming took 4 bases from V and 0 from J, leaving 4 bases between them. The V gene's germline CDR1 is SQVTM and CDR2 ANQGSEA. CDR3 sequence: CSVGHSGNTIYF. The CDR3 DNA follows: TGCAGCGTTGGACACTCTGGAAACACCATATATTTT. Combining the CDR3 with reference TRBV29-1 and TRBJ1-3 gives the whole variable domain SAVISQKPSRDICQRGTSLTIQCQVDSQVTMMFWYRQQPGQSLTLIATANQGSEATYESGFVIDKFPISRPNLTFSTLTVSNMSPEDSSIYLCSVGHSGNTIYFGEGSWLTVV.

CDR3 coding DNA: TGTGCCAGCAGTGAATTCTCTGACGGTACTGGCACAGATACGCAGTATTTT. Translating it yields CASSEFSDGTGTDTQYF. J is TRBJ2-3 and V is TRBV6-1; D unresolved. Trimming took off 2 bases at V and 1 base at J, with 16 bases between the two ends. Germline V gene data show CDR1 as MNHNS and CDR2 as SASEGT. The CDR3 extends over 17 amino acids.

J is TRBJ2-3 and V is TRBV5-1; D is undetermined. Germline V gives CDR1 SGHRS, CDR2 YFSETQ. Trimming shortened V by 0 bases and J by 2 bases, and 13 bases separated the two germline ends. The CDR3 length is 16 residues. The CDR3 nucleotides read TGCGCCAGCAGCTTGGTCTCCCCCGGGCCCACAGATACGCAGTATTTT. Amino acid sequence: CASSLVSPGPTDTQYF.

The genes are TRBV27 and TRBJ2-3; TRBD2 agrees at 7 bases. The CDR3 is made up of 15 amino acids. Trimming at V came to 2 bases and at J to 1 base, leaving 3 bases not matched to a gene. Germline V gives CDR1 MNHEY, CDR2 SMNVEV (reference sequence). The CDR3, as DNA: TGTGCCAGCAGTTTAACGGGGAGGGGCACAGATACGCAGTATTTT. It translates to CASSLTGRGTDTQYF.

This chain links TRBV11-2 with TRBJ2-7; D perhaps matches TRBD2 (5 bases). Trimming removed 5 bases from V and 6 bases from J, with 14 bases in between. Germline assignment: CDR1 SGHAT and CDR2 FQNNGV. The CDR3 totals 13 residues. CDR3 bases: TGTGCCAGCAGCCAGGAAGCGGTATCCGAGCAGTACTTC. Encoded protein: CASSQEAVSEQYF.